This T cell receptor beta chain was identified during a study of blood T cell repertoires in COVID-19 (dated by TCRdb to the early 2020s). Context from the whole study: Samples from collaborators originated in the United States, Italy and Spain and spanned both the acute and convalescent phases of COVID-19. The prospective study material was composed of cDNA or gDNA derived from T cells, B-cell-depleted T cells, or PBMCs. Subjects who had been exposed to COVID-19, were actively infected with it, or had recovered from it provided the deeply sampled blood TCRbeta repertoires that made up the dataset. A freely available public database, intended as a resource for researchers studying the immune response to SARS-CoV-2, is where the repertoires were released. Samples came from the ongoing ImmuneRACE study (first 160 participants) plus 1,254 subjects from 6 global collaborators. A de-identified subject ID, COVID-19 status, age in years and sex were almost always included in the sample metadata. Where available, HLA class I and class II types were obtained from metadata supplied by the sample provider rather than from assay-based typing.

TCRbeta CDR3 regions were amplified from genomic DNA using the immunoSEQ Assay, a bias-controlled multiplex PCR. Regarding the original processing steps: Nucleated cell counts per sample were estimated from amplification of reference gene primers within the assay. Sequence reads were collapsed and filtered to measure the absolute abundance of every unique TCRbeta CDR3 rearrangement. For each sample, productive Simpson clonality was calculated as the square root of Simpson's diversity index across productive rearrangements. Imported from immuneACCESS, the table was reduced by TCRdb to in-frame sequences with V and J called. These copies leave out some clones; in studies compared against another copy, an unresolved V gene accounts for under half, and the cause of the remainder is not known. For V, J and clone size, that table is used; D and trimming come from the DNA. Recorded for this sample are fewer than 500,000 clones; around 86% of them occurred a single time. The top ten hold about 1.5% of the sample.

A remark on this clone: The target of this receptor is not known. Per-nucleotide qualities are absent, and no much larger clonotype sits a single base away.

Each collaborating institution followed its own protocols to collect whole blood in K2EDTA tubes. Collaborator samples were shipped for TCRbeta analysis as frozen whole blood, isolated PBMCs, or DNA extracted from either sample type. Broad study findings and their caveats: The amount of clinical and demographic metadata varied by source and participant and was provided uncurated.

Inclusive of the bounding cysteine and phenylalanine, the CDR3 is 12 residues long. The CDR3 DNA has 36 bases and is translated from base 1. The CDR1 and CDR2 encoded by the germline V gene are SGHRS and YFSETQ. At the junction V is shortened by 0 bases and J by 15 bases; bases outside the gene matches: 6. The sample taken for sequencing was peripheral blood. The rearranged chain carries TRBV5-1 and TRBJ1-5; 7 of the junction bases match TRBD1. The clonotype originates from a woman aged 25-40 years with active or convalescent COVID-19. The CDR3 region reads CASSLDQGVWHF. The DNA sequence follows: TGCGCCAGCAGCTTGGATCAGGGGGTCTGGCATTTT. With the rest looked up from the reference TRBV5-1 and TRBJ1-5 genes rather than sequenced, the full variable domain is KAGVTQTPRYLIKTRGQQVTLSCSPISGHRSVSWYQQTPGQGLQFLFEYFSETQRNKGNFPGRFSGRQFSNSRSEMNVSTLELGDSALYLCASSLDQGVWHFGDGTRLSIL.